This entry lists 27 T cell receptor beta chains sequenced from one sample in a study of blood T cells in healthy people across ages. Using a J-beta primer mix together with a sample-barcoded 5' primer, a second PCR was run for roughly 7 to 12 cycles. TCRdb re-called the 5' RACE reads through MiXCR, storing one row per CDR3 protein. The sample holds roughly 2 million distinct CDR3 sequences, just under 50% seen once. The specimen was blood. The receptors derive from a woman between 35 and 50 years old in good health.

The genes are TRBV6-2 or TRBV6-3 and TRBJ2-4; D gene ambiguous. In germline, CDR1 is MNHEY, CDR2 SVGEGT. The V and J ends lost 6 bases and 0 bases respectively, with 9 bases between them. The CDR3 consists of 14 residues. The CDR3 is CASRQTLAKNIQYF. DNA for the CDR3: TGTGCCAGCAGACAGACTTTAGCCAAAAACATTCAGTACTTC.

This clonotype was found a few times. The chain has TRBV5-1 and TRBJ2-1; TRBD2 matches at 7 bases. Trimming cost V 5 bases and J 9 bases; bases outside gene matches: 17. This CDR3 has 16 amino acids. Germline-derived CDR1 and CDR2 are SGHRS and YFSETQ. The CDR3 sequence is CASSSPSGGLGGEQFF. In DNA form, the CDR3 reads TGCGCCAGCAGTTCCCCATCGGGGGGTCTAGGCGGTGAGCAGTTCTTC.

This clonotype has only a few counts. The CDR3 bases are TGTGCCAGCACCGTACTAGGACAAGAGACCCAGTACTTC. It specifies CASTVLGQETQYF. V and J are TRBV6-5 and TRBJ2-5; possibly TRBD2 for D (5 bases). Germline V lookup: CDR1 MNHEY, CDR2 SVGAGI. The V and J ends lost 7 bases and 2 bases respectively, with 11 bases between them. This CDR3 is built from 13 residues.

Points on this clonotype: Compared with germline, one end of the junction differs, possibly owing to a read error. V and J are TRBV12-3 or TRBV12-4 and TRBJ1-2; 8 bases fit TRBD1. The CDR3 spans 15 residues. The CDR3 loop is CASSSLDRGVYDYTF. The CDR3 region has the DNA TGTGCCAGCAGTTCCCTAGACAGGGGAGTCTATGACTACACCTTC.

The J gene is TRBJ2-1, the V gene TRBV27; 8 positions match TRBD2. CDR3 length equals 16 residues. The V gene end was trimmed by 5 bases and the J gene end by 0 bases; junction bases not matched to a gene: 6. CDR1 and CDR2 from the germline V gene are MNHEY and SMNVEV (reference sequence). CDR3 residues: CASSGGLESSYNEQFF. CDR3 nucleotide sequence: TGTGCCAGCAGTGGGGGACTAGAGAGCTCCTACAATGAGCAGTTCTTC.

This clonotype was observed a handful of times. The chain is built from TRBV29-1 and TRBJ1-2; D gene uncertain. The CDR3 runs to 12 residues. The V end lost 5 bases, the J end lost 4 bases, and 11 bases lay between the germline ends. Germline V gene data show CDR1 as SQVTM and CDR2 as ANQGSEA. The CDR3 protein is CSVPLGLYGYTF. The CDR3 DNA follows: TGCAGCGTTCCATTGGGCCTCTATGGCTACACCTTC.

This clonotype appeared a single time. V usage is TRBV20-1 and J usage is TRBJ2-6; TRBD1 agrees at 8 bases. Germline trimming cut 3 bases from V and 4 bases from J; bases unmatched to any gene: 11. Germline CDR1 is DFQATT and CDR2 is SNEGSKA (reference sequence). This CDR3 comprises 17 residues. Here the CDR3 reads CSASRWQGARGANVLTF. CDR3 sequence (DNA): TGCAGTGCTAGTAGGTGGCAGGGGGCAAGAGGGGCCAACGTCCTGACTTTC.

In its sample, this clonotype was seen once. V gene TRBV13 combines with J gene TRBJ1-1; D uncertain. The V gene's germline CDR1 is PRHDT and CDR2 FYEKMQ (reference sequence). Deletions cut 1 base from V and 1 base from J, with 10 bases between. The CDR3 has 15 amino acids. The CDR3 DNA sequence: TGTGCCAGCAGCTTAGAGGCCTCTAAGAACACTGAAGCTTTCTTT. Translation: CASSLEASKNTEAFF.

This chain connects TRBV6-2 or TRBV6-3 to TRBJ2-3; D call uncertain. V shed 2 bases and J shed 6 bases, with 18 bases lying between them. This CDR3 has 16 amino acids. Germline CDR1 MNHEY, CDR2 SVGEGT. The CDR3 DNA sequence: TGTGCCAGCAGTTACGTCCCCTCAACGGTCGGTGATACGCAGTATTTT. This sequence encodes CASSYVPSTVGDTQYF.

The rearrangement joins TRBV20-1 to TRBJ2-1; D is tentatively TRBD1 or TRBD2 (5 bases each). Gene TRBJ2-7 matches the end of the DNA better, so the J call may be wrong. The CDR3 is 15 amino acids. The germline gives CDR1 DFQATT, CDR2 SNEGSKA (reference sequence). The CDR3 DNA reads as TGCAGTGCTAGTAAGGGAGACAGCCCCTACAATGAGCAGTACTTC. This codes for CSASKGDSPYNEQYF.

The gene calls are TRBV29-1 and TRBJ2-1, with 7 bases fitting TRBD2. Germline V gene sequence: CDR1 SQVTM, CDR2 ANQGSEA. Trimming took 4 bases from V and 4 from J; bases not matched to a gene: 13. The CDR3 totals 16 residues. CDR3 nucleotide sequence: TGCAGCGTTGTAGGCGGTGTGGGGGGGATGTACAATGAGCAGTTCTTC. As protein: CSVVGGVGGMYNEQFF.

This clonotype turned up a few times. CDR3 amino acids: CASTPERGQPYNEQFF. The DNA of the CDR3 is TGTGCCAGCACTCCTGAAAGGGGACAGCCGTACAATGAGCAGTTCTTC. The V gene is TRBV28, the J gene TRBJ2-1, with 7 nucleotides matching TRBD1. Per the germline V gene, CDR1 is MDHEN and CDR2 is SYDVKM. The CDR3 totals 16 residues. Trimming cost V 7 bases and J 4 bases; bases outside gene matches: 13.

This clonotype was counted a single time. The chain links TRBV5-1 to TRBJ2-5; D perhaps matches TRBD1 (6 bases). The ends were cut back, 2 bases at V and 5 bases at J, with 13 bases in the middle. The CDR3 totals 14 residues. Germline V gene sequence: CDR1 SGHRS, CDR2 YFSETQ. CDR3 in amino acids: CASSFELRGETQYF. In nucleotides, the CDR3 is TGCGCCAGCAGCTTTGAATTAAGGGGGGAGACCCAGTACTTC.

This clonotype was observed a few times. The V call is TRBV5-1, the J call TRBJ2-7; TRBD1 or TRBD2 may be the D gene (5 bases each). V lost 4 bases and J 5 bases, leaving 16 bases between the germline ends. Germline V gene lookup returns CDR1 SGHRS and CDR2 YFSETQ. This CDR3 region has 14 residues. The CDR3 is CASSRQGETDEQYF. The CDR3 region has the DNA TGCGCCAGCAGCCGCCAAGGGGAGACGGACGAGCAGTACTTC.

The rearrangement uses TRBV11-2 and TRBJ2-5; TRBD1 agrees at 9 bases. The germline CDR1 and CDR2 sequences are SGHAT and FQNNGV. V lost 5 bases and J lost 4; bases outside the gene matches: 14. CDR3 length: 17 residues. CDR3 region: CASSPGQGLYVGETQYF. The CDR3 coding sequence is TGTGCCAGCAGCCCGGGACAGGGTCTATACGTGGGAGAGACCCAGTACTTC. The whole variable domain, remainder taken from reference TRBV11-2 and TRBJ2-5, is EAGVAQSPRYKIIEKRQSVAFWCNPISGHATLYWYQQILGQGPKLLIQFQNNGVVDDSQLPKDRFSAERLKGVDSTLKIQPAKLEDSAVYLCASSPGQGLYVGETQYFGPGTRLLVL.

The count of this clonotype is one. This sequence joins TRBV6-5 and TRBJ1-4, with 11 bases lining up with TRBD1. V lost 4 bases and J lost 7; bases outside the gene matches: 8. The length of the CDR3 is 16 residues. Germline assignment: CDR1 MNHEY and CDR2 SVGAGI. Written as DNA, the CDR3 is TGTGCCAGCAGTTGGTCTTGGACAGGGGGCGTTGAAAAACTGTTTTTT. This encodes CASSWSWTGGVEKLFF.

This clonotype occurred a few times. The CDR3 DNA sequence: TGTGCCAGCAGTTACAACAGGGGGCACGATGAGCAGTTCTTC. Translation gives CASSYNRGHDEQFF. V and J are TRBV6-5 and TRBJ2-1; 9 bases align to TRBD1. Germline assignment: CDR1 MNHEY and CDR2 SVGAGI. Losses at the gene ends were 2 bases for V and 8 bases for J; bases not matched to a gene: 4. CDR3 length: 14 residues.

CDR3 protein: CASSQERQGENEQYF. As DNA, the CDR3 is TGCGCCAGCAGCCAAGAGCGTCAGGGCGAGAACGAGCAGTACTTC. The genes are TRBV4-3 and TRBJ2-5; the D gene is possibly TRBD1 (5 bases). Near its end, the DNA agrees better with TRBJ2-7, so the J call may be wrong. Germline V CDR1 and CDR2: LGHNA, YSLEER. The CDR3 has 15 residues.

The chain employs TRBV29-1 and TRBJ2-1, with 13 positions matching TRBD2. This CDR3 comprises 13 residues. The J segment lost 10 bases and the V segment lost 4 bases, leaving 4 bases of the junction unmatched. The germline V gene encodes CDR1 SQVTM and CDR2 ANQGSEA. The CDR3 region is CSVGGLAGEEQFF. As DNA, the CDR3 is TGCAGCGTTGGTGGACTAGCGGGGGAGGAGCAGTTCTTC.

This clonotype was found once. The V gene is TRBV18, the J gene TRBJ2-3; 11 nucleotides align to TRBD2. CDR1 KGHSH and CDR2 LQKENI come from the germline V gene. J gave up 3 bases and V 1 base, and 3 bases lay outside the gene matches. This CDR3 spans 16 amino acids. The CDR3 DNA sequence: TGTGCCAGCTCACCACAACGGACTAGCGGGACAGATACGCAGTATTTT. Translation: CASSPQRTSGTDTQYF.

This clonotype has a handful of counts. The V and J genes are TRBV7-8 and TRBJ2-3; TRBD2 might be the D (5 bases). CDR3 length: 17 residues. In germline, CDR1 is SGHVS, CDR2 FQNEAQ. The V end was cut by 5 bases, the J end by 0 bases, with 18 bases between. The DNA for the CDR3 is TGTGCCAGCAGCCCCCGATGGGGAGCCTCTAGCACAGATACGCAGTATTTT. The encoded protein is CASSPRWGASSTDTQYF. Using reference TRBV7-8 and TRBJ2-3 for the parts outside the CDR3, the full variable domain is GAGVSQSPRYKVAKRGQDVALRCDPISGHVSLFWYQQALGQGPEFLTYFQNEAQLDKSGLPSDRFFAERPEGSVSTLKIQRTQQEDSAVYLCASSPRWGASSTDTQYFGPGTRLTVL.

The chain combines TRBV7-2 with TRBJ1-4; the D gene is possibly TRBD1 (5 bases). V was shortened by 5 bases and J by 8 bases, with 12 bases between the two germline ends. The CDR3 extends over 13 amino acids. Germline V gene sequence: CDR1 SGHTA, CDR2 FQGNSA. The chain's CDR3 is CASSIRRGEKLFF. The CDR3 DNA sequence: TGTGCCAGCAGCATAAGAAGGGGAGAAAAACTGTTTTTT. Complete variable domain (other parts from reference TRBV7-2 and TRBJ1-4): GAGVSQSPSNKVTEKGKDVELRCDPISGHTALYWYRQSLGQGLEFLIYFQGNSAPDKSGLPSDRFSAERTGGSVSTLTIQRTQQEDSAVYLCASSIRRGEKLFFGSGTQLSVL.

In this sample, this clonotype turned up once. The chain combines TRBV4-3 with TRBJ1-2, with D perhaps matching TRBD1 (6 bases). The CDR3 has 17 amino acids. Trimming removed 0 bases at V and 1 base at J, with 15 bases between. Germline V gene lookup returns CDR1 LGHNA and CDR2 YSLEER. The CDR3 is CASSQEIGTTDNYGYTF. CDR3 nucleotide sequence: TGCGCCAGCAGCCAAGAAATCGGGACAACGGATAACTATGGCTACACCTTC.

V is TRBV5-1 and J is TRBJ2-5; 13 bases are a match to TRBD2. The trim removed 5 bases at V and 1 base at J, leaving 8 bases unmatched. CDR1 SGHRS and CDR2 YFSETQ come from the germline V gene. CDR3 length equals 17 residues. CDR3 in amino acids: CASRRATSGGPQETQYF. CDR3 DNA sequence: TGCGCCAGCAGGAGGGCGACTAGCGGGGGGCCCCAAGAGACCCAGTACTTC.

Concerning this clonotype itself: Mismatch with germline at one junction end may stem from a read error. This sequence joins TRBV6-5 and TRBJ2-6; weak D call: TRBD1 (6 bases). The CDR3 covers 18 residues. Germline values: CDR1 MNHEY, CDR2 SVGAGI. CDR3 DNA: TGTGCCAGCAGTTCATCTACGGGACACAGCTCTGGGGTCAACGTCCTGACTTTC. Translated, it gives CASSSSTGHSSGVNVLTF.

The CDR3 protein is CSAHQGPGDIQYF. CDR3 nucleotides: TGCAGCGCCCATCAGGGCCCCGGGGACATTCAGTACTTC. The V gene is TRBV29-1, the J gene TRBJ2-4; D possibly uses TRBD1 or TRBD2 (5 bases each). Trimming took 7 bases from V and 8 from J, leaving 18 bases between them. The CDR3 runs 13 residues. Germline V CDR1 and CDR2: SQVTM, ANQGSEA.

This clonotype has only a few counts. The gene calls are TRBV28 and TRBJ1-1, with D possibly matching TRBD1 (5 bases). V was cut by 5 bases and J by 8 bases, with 15 bases left in between. Looked up from germline, CDR1 is MDHEN and CDR2 is SYDVKM. This CDR3 has 13 amino acids. The CDR3 protein is CASSLPGDREAFF. Written as DNA, the CDR3 is TGTGCCAGCAGTCTCCCCGGGGACCGGGAAGCTTTCTTT.